Sequencing of this TCR beta chain was carried out in a study of T cells in Graves' hyperthyroidism and ophthalmopathy. The study, taken as a whole, reports: Blood also contained most expanded thyroid clonotypes above 0.001.

The sample holds a few counts of this clonotype. Its specificity is unknown. V dropped 3 bases and J dropped 4; count of bases not matched to a gene: 6. The CDR3 extends over 15 amino acids. Germline loops: CDR1 ENHRY, CDR2 SYGVKD. The source material, RNA transcripts, was used to amplify TCR beta CDR3 regions. A first-round RT-PCR of the TCR CDR3 used the HTBI primer set. TCRdb re-called the multiplex PCR reads with MiXCR, one entry per CDR3 protein. The sample lists more than 500,000 distinct CDR3 sequences; 15% to 20% were seen once. What was sequenced was blood. The sequence was collected from a woman aged 30 to 39 with Graves' ophthalmopathy. The rearrangement uses TRBV10-3 and TRBJ1-1, with TRBD1 matching 9 bases. DNA for the CDR3: TGTGCCATCAGTGATACGACGACAGGGGGCACTGAAGCTTTCTTT. The encoded protein is CAISDTTTGGTEAFF.